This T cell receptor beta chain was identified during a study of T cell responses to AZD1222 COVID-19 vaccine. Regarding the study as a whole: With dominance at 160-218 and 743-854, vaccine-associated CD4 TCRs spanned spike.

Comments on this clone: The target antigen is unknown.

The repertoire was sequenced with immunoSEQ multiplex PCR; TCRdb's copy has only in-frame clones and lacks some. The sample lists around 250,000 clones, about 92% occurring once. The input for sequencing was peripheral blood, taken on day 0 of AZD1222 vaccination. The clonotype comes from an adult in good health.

The DNA of the CDR3 is TGTGCCAGCAGTTTACGGTCAGGGACACACAATTCACCCCTCCACTTT. Protein sequence: CASSLRSGTHNSPLHF. The rearrangement joins TRBV28 to TRBJ1-6; weak D call: TRBD1 (6 bases). CDR1 is MDHEN, CDR2 SYDVKM, per germline. The V end lost 2 bases, the J end lost 7 bases, and 15 bases lay between the germline ends. The CDR3 extends over 16 amino acids. Filled out from reference TRBV28 and TRBJ1-6, the complete variable domain reads DVKVTQSSRYLVKRTGEKVFLECVQDMDHENMFWYRQDPGLGLRLIYFSYDVKMKEKGDIPEGYSVSREKKERFSLILESASTNQTSMYLCASSLRSGTHNSPLHFGNGTRLTVT.